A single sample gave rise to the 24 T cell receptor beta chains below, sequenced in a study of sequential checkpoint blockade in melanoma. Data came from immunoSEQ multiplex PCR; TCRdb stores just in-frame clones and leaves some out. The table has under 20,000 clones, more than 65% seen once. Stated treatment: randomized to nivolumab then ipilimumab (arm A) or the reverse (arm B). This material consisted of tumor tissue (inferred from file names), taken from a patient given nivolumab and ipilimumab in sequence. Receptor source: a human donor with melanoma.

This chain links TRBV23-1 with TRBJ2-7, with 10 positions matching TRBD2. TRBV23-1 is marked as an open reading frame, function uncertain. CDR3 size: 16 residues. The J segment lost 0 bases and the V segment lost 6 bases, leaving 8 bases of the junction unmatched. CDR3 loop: CASSFWGLANSYEQYF. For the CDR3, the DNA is TGCGCCAGCAGCTTCTGGGGACTAGCGAACTCCTACGAGCAGTACTTC.

CDR3 protein: CASRPGTGGFSEQYF. The CDR3 DNA reads TGTGCCAGCAGACCCGGGACAGGGGGCTTCAGCGAGCAGTACTTC. V usage is TRBV28 and J usage is TRBJ2-7; 12 bases line up with TRBD1. The CDR3 spans 15 residues. Per germline, CDR1 MDHEN and CDR2 SYDVKM. The trim removed 6 bases at V and 6 bases at J, leaving 9 bases unmatched.

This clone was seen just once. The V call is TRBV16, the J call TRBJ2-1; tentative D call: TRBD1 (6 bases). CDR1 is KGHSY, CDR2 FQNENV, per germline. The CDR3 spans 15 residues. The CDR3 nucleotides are TGTGCTAGTGGTCCCGGACAGAGCTCCTACAATGAGCAGTTCTTC. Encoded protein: CASGPGQSSYNEQFF.

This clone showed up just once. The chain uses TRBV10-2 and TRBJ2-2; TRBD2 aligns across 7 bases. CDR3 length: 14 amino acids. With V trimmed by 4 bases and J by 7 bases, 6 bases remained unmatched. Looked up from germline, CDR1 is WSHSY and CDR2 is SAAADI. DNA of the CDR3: TGCGCCAGCAGTGTCGGACTAGAAAGCGGGGAGCTGTTTTTT. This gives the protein CASSVGLESGELFF.

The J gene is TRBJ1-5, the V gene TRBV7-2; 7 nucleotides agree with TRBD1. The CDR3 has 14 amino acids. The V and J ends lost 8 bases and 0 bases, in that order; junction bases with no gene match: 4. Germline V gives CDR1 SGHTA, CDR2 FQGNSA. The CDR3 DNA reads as TGTGCCAGCCGGGACAGCTATAGCAATCAGCCCCAGCATTTT. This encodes CASRDSYSNQPQHF.

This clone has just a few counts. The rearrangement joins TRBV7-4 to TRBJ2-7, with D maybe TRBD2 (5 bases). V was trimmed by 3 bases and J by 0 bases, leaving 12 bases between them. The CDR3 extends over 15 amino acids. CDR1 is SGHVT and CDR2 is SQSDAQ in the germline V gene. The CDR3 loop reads CASSLVRDPSYEQYF. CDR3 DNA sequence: TGTGCCAGCAGCTTGGTGAGGGATCCCTCCTACGAGCAGTACTTC.

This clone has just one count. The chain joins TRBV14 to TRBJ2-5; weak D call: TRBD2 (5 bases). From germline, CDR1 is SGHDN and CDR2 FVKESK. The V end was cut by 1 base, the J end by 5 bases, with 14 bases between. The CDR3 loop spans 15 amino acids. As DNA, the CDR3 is TGTGCCAGCAGCCAAGGTTCTGCCGGAGGTGAGACCCAGTACTTC. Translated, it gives CASSQGSAGGETQYF.

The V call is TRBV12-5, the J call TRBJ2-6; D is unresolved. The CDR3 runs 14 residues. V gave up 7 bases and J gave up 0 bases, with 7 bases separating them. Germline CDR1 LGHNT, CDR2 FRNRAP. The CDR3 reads CASAVYSGANVLTF. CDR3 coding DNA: TGTGCTAGTGCCGTGTACTCTGGGGCCAACGTCCTGACTTTC. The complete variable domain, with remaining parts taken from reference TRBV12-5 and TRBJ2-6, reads DARVTQTPRHKVTEMGQEVTMRCQPILGHNTVFWYRQTMMQGLELLAYFRNRAPLDDSGMPKDRFSAEMPDATLATLKIQPSEPRDSAVYFCASAVYSGANVLTFGAGSRLTVL.

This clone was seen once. CDR3 sequence: CASSIGAGDRYEQYF. The CDR3 coding sequence is TGTGCCAGTAGTATCGGAGCGGGAGATAGATACGAGCAGTACTTC. The chain recombines TRBV19 with TRBJ2-7; 8 bases line up with TRBD2. CDR1 is LNHDA, CDR2 SQIVND, per germline (reference sequence). The CDR3 runs 15 residues. The ends lost 3 bases at V and 4 bases at J; junction bases unmatched: 8.

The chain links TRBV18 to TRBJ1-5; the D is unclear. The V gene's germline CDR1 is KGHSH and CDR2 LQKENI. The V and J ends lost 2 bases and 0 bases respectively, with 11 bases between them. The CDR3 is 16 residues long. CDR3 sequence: CASSPTADYSNQPQHF. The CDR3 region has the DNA TGTGCCAGCTCACCAACGGCAGATTATAGCAATCAGCCCCAGCATTTT.

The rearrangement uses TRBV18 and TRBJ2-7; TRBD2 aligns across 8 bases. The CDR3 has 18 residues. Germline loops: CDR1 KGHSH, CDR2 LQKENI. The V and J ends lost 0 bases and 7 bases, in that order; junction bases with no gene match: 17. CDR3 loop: CASSPPIYQREGQWEQYF. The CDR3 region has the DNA TGTGCCAGCTCACCACCGATTTATCAACGGGAGGGCCAATGGGAGCAGTACTTC.

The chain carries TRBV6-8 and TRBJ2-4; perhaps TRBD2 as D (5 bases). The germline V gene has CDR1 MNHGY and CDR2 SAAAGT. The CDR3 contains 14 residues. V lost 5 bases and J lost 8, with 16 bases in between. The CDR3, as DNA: TGTGCCAGCAGTGAGGTCCGGCGGGTAGACATTCAGTACTTC. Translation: CASSEVRRVDIQYF.

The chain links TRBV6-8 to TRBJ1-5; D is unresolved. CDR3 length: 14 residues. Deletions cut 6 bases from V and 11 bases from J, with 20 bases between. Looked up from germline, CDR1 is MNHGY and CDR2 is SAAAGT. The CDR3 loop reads CASRGPPGPRAQHF. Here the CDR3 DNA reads TGTGCCAGCAGGGGCCCTCCCGGGCCCCGGGCCCAGCATTTT.

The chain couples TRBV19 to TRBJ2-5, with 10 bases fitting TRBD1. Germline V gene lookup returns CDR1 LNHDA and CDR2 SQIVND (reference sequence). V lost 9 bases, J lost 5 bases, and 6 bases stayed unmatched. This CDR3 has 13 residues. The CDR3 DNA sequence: TGTGCCAGCAAGGGACAGGGGTGGGAGACCCAGTACTTC. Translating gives CASKGQGWETQYF.

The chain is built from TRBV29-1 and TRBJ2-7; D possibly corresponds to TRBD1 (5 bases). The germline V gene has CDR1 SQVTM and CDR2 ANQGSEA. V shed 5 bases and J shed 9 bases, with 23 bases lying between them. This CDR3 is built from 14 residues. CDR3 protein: CSVIIGRAQLGQYF. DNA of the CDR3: TGCAGCGTTATAATCGGCAGGGCGCAACTGGGGCAGTACTTC.

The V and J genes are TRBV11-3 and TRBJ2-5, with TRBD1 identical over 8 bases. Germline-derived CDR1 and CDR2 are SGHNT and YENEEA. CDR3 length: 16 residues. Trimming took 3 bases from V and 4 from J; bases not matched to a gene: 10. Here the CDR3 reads CASSLAGRGRGETQYF. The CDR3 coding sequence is TGTGCCAGCAGCTTGGCCGGCAGGGGGCGAGGAGAGACCCAGTACTTC.

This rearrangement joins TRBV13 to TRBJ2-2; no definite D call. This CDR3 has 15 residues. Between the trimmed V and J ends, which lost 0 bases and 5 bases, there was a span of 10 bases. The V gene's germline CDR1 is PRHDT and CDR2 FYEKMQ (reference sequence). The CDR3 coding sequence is TGTGCCAGCAGCTTAGGCGGGTGGCGAACCGGGGAGCTGTTTTTT. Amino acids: CASSLGGWRTGELFF. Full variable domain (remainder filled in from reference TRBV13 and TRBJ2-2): AAGVIQSPRHLIKEKRETATLKCYPIPRHDTVYWYQQGPGQDPQFLISFYEKMQSDKGSIPDRFSAQQFSDYHSELNMSSLELGDSALYFCASSLGGWRTGELFFGEGSRLTVL.

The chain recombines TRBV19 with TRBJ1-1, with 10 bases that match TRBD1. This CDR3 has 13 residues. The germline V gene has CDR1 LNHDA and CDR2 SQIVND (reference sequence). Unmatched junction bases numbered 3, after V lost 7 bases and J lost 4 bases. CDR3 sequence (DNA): TGTGCCAGTAACCGGGACAGGGGCACTGAAGCTTTCTTT. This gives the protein CASNRDRGTEAFF.

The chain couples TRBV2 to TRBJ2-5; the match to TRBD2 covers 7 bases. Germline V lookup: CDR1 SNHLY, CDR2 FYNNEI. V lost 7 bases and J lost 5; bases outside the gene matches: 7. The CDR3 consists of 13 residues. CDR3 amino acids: CASMVREGETQYF. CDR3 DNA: TGTGCCAGCATGGTCAGGGAGGGTGAGACCCAGTACTTC.

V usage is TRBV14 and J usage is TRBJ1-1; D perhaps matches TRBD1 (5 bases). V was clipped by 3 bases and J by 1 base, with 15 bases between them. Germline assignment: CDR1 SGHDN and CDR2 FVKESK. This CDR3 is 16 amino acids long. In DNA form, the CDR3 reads TGTGCCAGCAGCCATTCGGGGCTTAGGGGGAACACTGAAGCTTTCTTT. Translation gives CASSHSGLRGNTEAFF.

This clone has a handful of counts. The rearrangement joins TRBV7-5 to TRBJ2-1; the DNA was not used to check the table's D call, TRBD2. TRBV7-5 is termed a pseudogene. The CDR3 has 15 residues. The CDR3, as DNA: TGTGCCAGCAGCTTAACATCCTCCGGGTGGGATGAGCAGTTCTTC. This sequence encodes CASSLTSSGWDEQFF.

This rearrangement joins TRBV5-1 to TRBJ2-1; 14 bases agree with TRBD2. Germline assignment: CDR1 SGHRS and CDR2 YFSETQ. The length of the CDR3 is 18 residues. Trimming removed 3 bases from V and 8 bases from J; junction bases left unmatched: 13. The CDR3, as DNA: TGCGCCAGCAGCTCGAAAGCCACGGGACTAGCGGGAGCCGATGAGCAGTTCTTC. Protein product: CASSSKATGLAGADEQFF.

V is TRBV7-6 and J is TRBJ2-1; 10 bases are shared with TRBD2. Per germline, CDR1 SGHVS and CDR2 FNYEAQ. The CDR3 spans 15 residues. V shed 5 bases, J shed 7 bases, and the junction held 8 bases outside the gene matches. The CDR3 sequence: CASSPGLAVWNEQFF. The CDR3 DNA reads TGTGCCAGCAGCCCAGGACTAGCGGTTTGGAATGAGCAGTTCTTC.

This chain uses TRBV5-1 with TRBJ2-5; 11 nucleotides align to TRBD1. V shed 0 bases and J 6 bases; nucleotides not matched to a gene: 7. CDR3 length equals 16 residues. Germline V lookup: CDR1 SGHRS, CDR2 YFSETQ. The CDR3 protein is CASSLAGTGGSKTQYF. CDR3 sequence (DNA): TGCGCCAGCAGCTTGGCCGGGACAGGGGGTTCAAAGACCCAGTACTTC.